This is a list of T cell receptor beta chains from one sample in a study of breast tumors, draining lymph nodes, adjacent tissues. MiXCR, run by TCRdb on the multiplex PCR reads, gives a single entry per CDR3 protein. The table lists around 150,000 distinct CDR3 sequences, about 30% of them singletons. Sequencing used axillary lymph node tissue. Source of these receptors: a female donor with breast cancer. Some clones in this sample may be carry-over from other donors' samples. The CDR3 runs from the conserved cysteine through the conserved F or W. D genes are given only for firm matches. A row's size may be missing; if present it is once, few, many or a size class.

cdr3_length	v_call	clone_size	d_call	j_call	cdr3_nt	cdr3_aa
13	TRBV5-1	many	.	TRBJ2-5	TGCGCCAGCAGTGCAGGGGCCCAAGAGACCCAGTACTTC	CASSAGAQETQYF
12	TRBV10-3	few	.	TRBJ1-1	TGTGCCATCAGGGCAGCAGGTTCTGAAGCTTTCTTT	CAIRAAGSEAFF
13	TRBV12-3/TRBV12-4	.	.	TRBJ2-2	TGTGCCAGCAGATCACAGGTTGCCGGGGAGCTGTTTTTT	CASRSQVAGELFF
14	TRBV20-1	.	.	TRBJ1-1	TGCAGTGCTTTTGGGACACTACTGAACACTGAAGCTTCCTTT	CSAFGTLLNTEASF
15	TRBV7-2	many	TRBD1	TRBJ1-2	TGTGCCAGCACCGGAAAGACAGGGTTCGGCTATGGCTACCCCTTC	CASTGKTGFGYGYPF
13	TRBV6-1	many	.	TRBJ1-5	TGTGCCAGCAGCGTACTCACTTATCAGCCCCAGCATTTT	CASSVLTYQPQHF
15	TRBV6-5	many	.	TRBJ1-4	TGTGCCAGCAGTTACGGTGGAGGGATTAATGAAAAACTGTTTTTT	CASSYGGGINEKLFF
16	TRBV5-8	.	.	TRBJ1-1	TGTGCCAGCAGCCTGGGGGCAACCGGTTATCTCACTGAAGCTTTCTTT	CASSLGATGYLTEAFF
13	TRBV6-1	many	.	TRBJ1-2	TGTGCCAGCTCCTCCCGGGGGCCCTATGGCTACACCTTC	CASSSRGPYGYTF
11	TRBV24-1	few	.	TRBJ2-1	TGTGCCACCAGTGAACGGGGAGAGCAGTTCTTC	CATSERGEQFF
16	TRBV12-3/TRBV12-4	many	.	TRBJ2-1	TGTGCCAGCAGTGACCGACAGGTTCGTTTGAGGAATGAGCAGTTCTTC	CASSDRQVRLRNEQFF
14	TRBV6-5	many	.	TRBJ1-2	TGTGCCAGCAGTTACCAGAAGGGGGTGCATGGCTACACCTTC	CASSYQKGVHGYTF
15	TRBV7-2	many	.	TRBJ2-7	TGTGCCAGCAGCTTAGAGGCGATGGGACTCTACGAGCAGTACTTC	CASSLEAMGLYEQYF
16	TRBV7-3	.	TRBD2	TRBJ2-7	TGTGCCAGCAGCTTTGGACTAGCGGGGGGGCCGGACGAGCAGTACTTC	CASSFGLAGGPDEQYF
16	TRBV9	.	TRBD1	TRBJ2-6	TGTGCCAGCAGCCGGGACAGCCTTTCTGGGGCCAACGTCCTGACTTTC	CASSRDSLSGANVLTF
14	TRBV13	.	.	TRBJ1-2	TGTGCCAGCAGCTTAGGCCCCCGGGCGGCGGGCTACACCTTC	CASSLGPRAAGYTF
14	TRBV19	many	.	TRBJ1-2	TGTGCCAGTAGAGGAGCCTCGCTGAACTATGGCTACACCTTC	CASRGASLNYGYTF
16	TRBV12-3/TRBV12-4	many	.	TRBJ1-6	TGTGCCAGCGCGTCGTTAGTAAGGCCCCGAAATTCACCCCTCCACTTT	CASASLVRPRNSPLHF
15	TRBV12-3/TRBV12-4	many	.	TRBJ1-5	TGTGCCAGCAGTTTGACGGGGAGTAGCAATCAGCCCCAGCATTTT	CASSLTGSSNQPQHF
13	TRBV7-9	.	.	TRBJ1-4	TGTACCGGTCAGGGGAGAACTAATGAAAAACTGTTCTTT	CTGQGRTNEKLFF
19	TRBV6-1	many	TRBD1	TRBJ1-6	TGTGCCAGCAGTGAACATAGACAGGGGGCACTCTCCTATAATTCACCCCTCCACTTT	CASSEHRQGALSYNSPLHF
14	TRBV24-1	.	TRBD1	TRBJ1-2	TGTGCCACCAGTGAGACAGGGAGCAACTATGGCTACACCTTC	CATSETGSNYGYTF
13	TRBV7-8	many	.	TRBJ2-1	TGTGCCAGCAGCTTAGTTTTGAGGAATGAGCAGTTCTTC	CASSLVLRNEQFF
15	TRBV3-1	many	.	TRBJ2-3	TGTGCCAGCAGCCAAGATCGTCTTAGCACAGATACGCAGTATTTT	CASSQDRLSTDTQYF
14	TRBV2	many	.	TRBJ2-3	TGTGCCAGCAGTGAAGAAGGGGATGGAGATACGCAGTATTTT	CASSEEGDGDTQYF
16	TRBV6-1	many	.	TRBJ1-6	TGTGCCAGCAGCATTCAACACGCAACCGGGGGTTCACCCCTCCACTTT	CASSIQHATGGSPLHF
13	TRBV12-3/TRBV12-4	many	.	TRBJ2-1	TGTGCCAGCAGTTTCATTTCGTCCGGTGAGCAGTTCTTC	CASSFISSGEQFF
14	TRBV6-5	few	.	TRBJ1-5	TGTGCCAGCAGTCACTCGAGTGTAAATCAGCCCCAGCATTTT	CASSHSSVNQPQHF
14	TRBV29-1	.	TRBD1	TRBJ2-7	TGCAGCGTTGAAGATCGATCACAGGGGCTCGAGCAGTACTTC	CSVEDRSQGLEQYF
15	TRBV5-1	.	.	TRBJ2-3	TGCGCCAGCAGCTTAAACCCCTCAGGCATAGATACGCAGTATTTT	CASSLNPSGIDTQYF
17	TRBV7-9	.	TRBD1	TRBJ1-4	TGTGCCAGCAGCCCCGGGACAGGTTGGGGTGTCGGTGAAAAACTGTTTTTT	CASSPGTGWGVGEKLFF
15	TRBV7-3	.	.	TRBJ1-5	TGTGCCAGCAGCTTAAACGGTGGGGCAGACCAGCCCCAGCATTTT	CASSLNGGADQPQHF
14	TRBV9	few	TRBD1	TRBJ1-1	TGTGCCAGCAGCCCGCAGACAGGGAGTACTGAAGCTTTCTTT	CASSPQTGSTEAFF
14	TRBV12-3/TRBV12-4	many	TRBD2	TRBJ2-1	TGTGCCAGCATCTGGACTAGCGGGGGTGATGAGCAGTTCTTC	CASIWTSGGDEQFF
13	TRBV20-1	.	.	TRBJ2-7	TGCAGTGCCCCGCCCAGGGTTTTTTCCGAGCAGTACTTC	CSAPPRVFSEQYF
13	TRBV6-5	many	.	TRBJ2-5	TGTGCCAGCAGTCGGGGTGCGCGGGAGACCCAGTACTTC	CASSRGARETQYF
14	TRBV5-1	.	TRBD1	TRBJ1-2	TGCGCCAGCAGCTCGGGACAGGGAATGGATGGCTACACCTTC	CASSSGQGMDGYTF
15	TRBV20-1	.	TRBD2	TRBJ2-3	TGCAGCGTAGACGGCGGGAGATACGGCACAGATACGCAGTATTTT	CSVDGGRYGTDTQYF
14	TRBV20-1	many	.	TRBJ2-5	TGCAGTGCTAGATTCGCAGGGTACCAAGAGACCCAGTACTTC	CSARFAGYQETQYF
14	TRBV5-6	many	.	TRBJ2-4	TGTGCCAGCAGCTTGGGACTAGCCAAAAACATTCAGTACTTC	CASSLGLAKNIQYF
15	TRBV28	many	TRBD1	TRBJ1-2	TGTGCCAGCAGTTTAATTCGACAGGGGGACTATGGCTACACCTTC	CASSLIRQGDYGYTF
12	TRBV20-1	many	.	TRBJ2-3	TGCAGTGCTAGTCCAGGGACAGATACGCAGTATTTT	CSASPGTDTQYF
15	TRBV7-6	many	.	TRBJ1-4	TGTGCCAGCAGCAGGACCCAGGGACTGGTAGAAAAACTGTTTTTT	CASSRTQGLVEKLFF
14	TRBV7-9	.	TRBD2	TRBJ2-3	TGTGCCAGCAGCTTAGCGGGGGGGATCGATACGCAGTATTTT	CASSLAGGIDTQYF
17	TRBV7-9	.	.	TRBJ2-6	TGTGCCAGCAGCTCCCACCGGACGGACTCTGGGGCCAACCTTCTGACTTTC	CASSSHRTDSGANLLTF
14	TRBV6-6	.	.	TRBJ2-7	TGTGCCAGCAGTACGGGACGGGGTAAGAACGAGCAGTACTTC	CASSTGRGKNEQYF
15	TRBV2	many	TRBD1	TRBJ1-6	TGTGCCAGCAGTAACCGACAGGGTGTGTCCTCGGCCCTCCACTTT	CASSNRQGVSSALHF
15	TRBV2	many	.	TRBJ2-2	TGTGCCAGCAGTTACGCCTTCGCGAACACCGGGGAGCTGTTTTTT	CASSYAFANTGELFF
13	TRBV29-1	many	.	TRBJ1-2	TGCAGCGCCCTGACAGGTACTAGCTATGGCTACACCTTC	CSALTGTSYGYTF
15	TRBV7-8	many	.	TRBJ2-1	TGTGCCAGCAGCTTAGTAGTCGCGGCCTACAATGAGCAGTTCTTC	CASSLVVAAYNEQFF
12	TRBV20-1	.	.	TRBJ2-1	TGCAGTGCTAGGTGGGGGGACAATGAGCAGTTCTTC	CSARWGDNEQFF
16	TRBV7-2	many	TRBD2	TRBJ2-3	TGTGCCAGCAGCTTAGTGTCAGCGGGGACCACAGATACGCAGTATTTT	CASSLVSAGTTDTQYF
11	TRBV30	many	.	TRBJ1-2	TGTGCCTGGAGTTGGAGGTCCGGCTACACCTTC	CAWSWRSGYTF